This is a list of T cell receptor beta chains from one sample in a study of tumor and adjacent non-tumor tissue in lung cancer. TCRdb re-called the multiplex PCR reads with MiXCR, one entry per CDR3 protein. Of approximately 150,000 distinct CDR3 sequences in the sample, about 71% were seen once. The sample taken for sequencing was lung tumor tissue. The receptors were gathered from a man aged 55 to 70 with small cell lung cancer. CDR3s include the opening cysteine and the closing phenylalanine or tryptophan. Fields, in order: J gene, clone size, V gene, D gene, CDR3 protein, CDR3 DNA. D genes are given only for firm matches. Not every row has a clone size; where given, it reads once, few, many or a size class.

TRBJ2-1 | NA | TRBV12-3/TRBV12-4 | TRBD2 | CASNQLAGGRNEQFF | TGTGCCAGCAATCAGCTAGCGGGAGGGCGGAATGAGCAGTTCTTC
TRBJ2-5 | NA | TRBV28 | NA | CASNPGWGGRLRETQYF | TGTGCCAGCAATCCCGGGTGGGGTGGGAGGCTTCGGGAGACCCAGTACTTC
TRBJ2-3 | NA | TRBV12-3/TRBV12-4 | NA | CASGTSLGGTDTRYF | TGTGCCAGCGGCACGTCCCTGGGGGGCACAGATACGCGGTATTTT
TRBJ2-1 | few | TRBV5-5 | TRBD2 | CASRTSSGRGTYNEQFF | TGTGCCAGCAGGACCTCCAGCGGGAGAGGGACCTACAATGAGCAGTTCTTC
TRBJ2-3 | many | TRBV14 | NA | CASSQVVTDTQYF | TGTGCCAGCAGCCAAGTGGTTACAGATACGCAGTATTTT
TRBJ2-3 | NA | TRBV11-3 | TRBD2 | CASTVTSGSLDTHYF | TGTGCCAGCACCGTCACTAGCGGGAGTTTAGATACGCACTATTTT
TRBJ2-1 | NA | TRBV7-9 | NA | CASSSTLLSNEQSF | TGTGCCAGCAGCTCGACTCTGCTCAGCAATGAGCAGTCCTTC
TRBJ2-1 | NA | TRBV20-1 | NA | CSATLTAGPYNEQFF | TGCAGTGCTACTCTAACGGCAGGGCCATACAATGAGCAGTTCTTC
TRBJ2-1 | NA | TRBV29-1 | NA | CSVPGVASPYNEHFF | TGCAGCGTTCCCGGAGTAGCCAGTCCTTACAATGAGCATTTCTTC
TRBJ2-3 | few | TRBV20-1 | TRBD2 | CSATLADFADTQYF | TGCAGTGCTACTCTAGCGGACTTCGCAGATACGCAGTATTTT
TRBJ2-1 | many | TRBV6-6 | NA | CASSSIPSSYNEQFF | TGTGCCAGCAGTTCCATACCTAGCTCCTACAATGAGCAGTTCTTC
TRBJ1-5 | NA | TRBV28 | NA | CASTLGPSNQPQHF | TGTGCCAGCACTTTGGGGCCGAGCAATCAGCCCCAGCATTTT
TRBJ2-2 | many | TRBV29-1 | NA | CSAVVGSVNTGELFF | TGCAGCGCCGTAGTGGGCTCGGTGAACACCGGGGAGCTGTTTTTT
TRBJ1-1 | NA | TRBV6-1 | NA | CASTRVANTEAFF | TGTGCCAGCACTAGGGTTGCGAACACTGAAGCTTTCTTT
TRBJ2-2 | NA | TRBV6-1 | NA | CASRGQQNTGELFF | TGTGCCAGCAGAGGACAGCAGAACACCGGGGAGCTGTTTTTT
TRBJ1-1 | few | TRBV5-4 | NA | CASSLDTEAFF | TGTGCCAGCAGCTTAGATACTGAAGCTTTCTTT
TRBJ1-1 | NA | TRBV20-1 | NA | CSVPGRRIGDTEAFF | TGCAGTGTTCCGGGCCGGAGGATTGGAGACACTGAAGCTTTCTTT
TRBJ2-3 | NA | TRBV6-5 | NA | CASRRTPDRTQYF | TGTGCCAGCAGGCGGACTCCGGACCGTACGCAGTATTTT
TRBJ2-5 | NA | TRBV29-1 | NA | CSAGDINNRRETQYF | TGCAGCGCAGGGGACATCAATAACAGGAGGGAGACCCAGTACTTC
TRBJ2-3 | NA | TRBV11-1 | TRBD1 | CASSFQGQYTDTQYF | TGTGCCAGCAGCTTCCAGGGACAGTACACTGATACGCAGTATTTT
TRBJ2-2 | NA | TRBV5-4 | NA | CASSTGGTLAGELFF | TGTGCCAGCAGCACAGGAGGGACATTGGCCGGGGAGCTGTTTTTT
TRBJ1-1 | NA | TRBV6-5 | NA | CASSYFGGHTEAFF | TGTGCCAGCAGTTACTTTGGGGGGCACACTGAAGCTTTCTTT
TRBJ2-5 | NA | TRBV20-1 | NA | CSARDHLGIMETQYF | TGCAGTGCTAGAGACCATCTGGGTATAATGGAGACCCAGTACTTC
TRBJ2-3 | many | TRBV29-1 | TRBD2 | CSVEGTSGRGTSTDTQYF | TGCAGCGTTGAGGGGACTAGCGGGAGGGGTACTAGCACAGATACGCAGTATTTT
TRBJ2-3 | NA | TRBV12-3/TRBV12-4 | NA | CASSPGGRGRGTQYF | TGTGCCAGCAGTCCCGGGGGACGGGGGCGAGGTACGCAGTATTTT
TRBJ2-2 | many | TRBV6-1 | NA | CASSEWTGQSNTGELFF | TGTGCCAGCAGTGAATGGACGGGGCAGTCGAACACCGGGGAGCTGTTTTTT
TRBJ2-7 | many | TRBV28 | TRBD1 | CASSPTGSGPYGEQYF | TGTGCCAGCAGTCCGACAGGGAGTGGGCCCTACGGCGAGCAGTACTTC
TRBJ2-2 | many | TRBV6-5 | NA | CASSSHSLGAGELFF | TGTGCCAGCAGTTCCCACTCGCTGGGAGCCGGGGAGCTGTTTTTT
TRBJ2-1 | NA | TRBV20-1 | NA | CSAAPAARDEQFF | TGCAGTGCTGCACCAGCCGCACGCGATGAGCAGTTCTTC
TRBJ2-1 | NA | TRBV6-1 | NA | CASNTGSELENEQFF | TGTGCCAGCAATACAGGAAGCGAATTGGAAAATGAGCAGTTCTTC
TRBJ2-1 | NA | TRBV29-1 | NA | CNAEDPIGSGEQFF | TGCAACGCTGAGGACCCTATAGGGTCCGGTGAGCAGTTCTTC
TRBJ2-2 | many | TRBV11-2 | NA | CASSPLGAAGELFF | TGTGCCAGCAGCCCTCTCGGGGCCGCCGGGGAGCTGTTTTTT
TRBJ1-3 | medium-sized | TRBV11-2 | TRBD1 | CASSYDRGGNTIYF | TGTGCCAGCAGTTACGACAGGGGTGGAAACACCATATATTTT
TRBJ2-2 | NA | TRBV20-1 | NA | CSARLCANTGELFF | TGTAGTGCTAGACTATGTGCGAACACCGGGGAGCTGTTTTTT
TRBJ2-2 | once | TRBV11-2 | TRBD1 | CANRRTGNTGELFF | TGTGCCAACCGCAGGACAGGGAACACCGGGGAGCTGTTTTTT
TRBJ1-6 | once | TRBV11-1 | NA | CASISLPDSPLHF | TGTGCGAGCATCTCGTTGCCGGATTCACCCCTCCACTTT
TRBJ1-1 | NA | TRBV10-3 | NA | CAISEGSNTEAFF | TGTGCCATCAGTGAAGGATCGAACACTGAAGCTTTCTTT
TRBJ2-3 | NA | TRBV11-2 | NA | CVSSLGIEPSGTDTQYF | TGTGTCAGCAGTTTAGGAATCGAACCCTCAGGCACAGATACGCAGTATTTT